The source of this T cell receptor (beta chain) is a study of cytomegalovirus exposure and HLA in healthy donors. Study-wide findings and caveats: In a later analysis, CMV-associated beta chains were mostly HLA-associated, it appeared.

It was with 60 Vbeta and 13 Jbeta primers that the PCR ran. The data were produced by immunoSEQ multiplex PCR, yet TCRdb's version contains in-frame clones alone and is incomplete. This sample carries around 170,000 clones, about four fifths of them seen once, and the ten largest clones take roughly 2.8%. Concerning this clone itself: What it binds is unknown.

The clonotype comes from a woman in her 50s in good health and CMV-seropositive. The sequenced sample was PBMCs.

The CDR3 region is CASTVTETNTEAFF. The DNA for the CDR3 is TGTGCCAGCACTGTGACGGAGACGAACACTGAAGCTTTCTTT. V and J are TRBV6-6 and TRBJ1-1; D gene uncertain. Trimming removed 7 bases at V and 1 base at J, with 13 bases between. The germline CDR1 and CDR2 sequences are MNHNY and SVGAGI (reference sequence). This CDR3 comprises 14 residues.